These 23 T cell receptor beta chains share one sample of origin, sequenced in a study of a mutant IDH1 vaccine in newly diagnosed glioma. Described time point: week 5, during vaccination. Topical imiquimod was applied with each vaccine dose, which held 300 ug of mutant IDH1 20-mer peptide. TCRdb's copy holds only in-frame clones and misses some; the assay was immunoSEQ multiplex PCR. This sample has 45,000 to 60,000 clones, with around 80% found just once. For these TCRs, the target antigens are not known. The sample in question was PBMCs, obtained from a glioma patient whose treatment included an IDH1 peptide vaccine. The receptors originated from a man aged 50-60 years with glioma.

This clone was counted between two and nine times. V usage is TRBV7-2 and J usage is TRBJ1-1; D not certain. Trimming left V 2 bases short and J 0 bases short, with 10 bases between. In germline, CDR1 is SGHTA, CDR2 FQGNSA. This CDR3 spans 15 amino acids. In nucleotides, the CDR3 is TGTGCCAGCAGCTTATCCGACGGGGTGAACACTGAAGCTTTCTTT. It yields the protein CASSLSDGVNTEAFF.

The chain carries TRBV5-1 and TRBJ2-7; 7 nucleotides align to TRBD2. V lost 3 bases to trimming and J lost 0 bases; unmatched junction nucleotides: 12. Germline V gene lookup returns CDR1 SGHRS and CDR2 YFSETQ. The CDR3 contains 17 residues. In DNA, the CDR3 is TGCGCCAGCAGCTCTGAGGCTAGCGGTTACCTCTCCTACGAGCAGTACTTC. It yields the protein CASSSEASGYLSYEQYF.

On this clone: The limits of the CDR3 on the DNA are not certain, so only TCRdb's listed CDR3 is given. J is TRBJ1-4 and V is TRBV19. Termini included, the CDR3 measures 15 amino acids. The V gene's germline CDR1 is LNHDA and CDR2 SQIVND (reference sequence). CDR3 protein: CASTSGGTANEKLFF.

This chain uses TRBV28 with TRBJ1-5, with a weak D call TRBD1 (5 bases). Trimming removed 4 bases from V and 7 bases from J, with 17 bases in between. This CDR3 region has 15 residues. The germline gives CDR1 MDHEN, CDR2 SYDVKM. The CDR3 DNA sequence: TGTGCCAGCAGTTCGGTTGGACAAACCACCCAGCCCCAGCATTTT. Its protein is CASSSVGQTTQPQHF.

The rearrangement uses TRBV29-1 and TRBJ2-1, with TRBD2 matching 11 bases. The CDR3 is 12 residues long. Germline-derived CDR1 and CDR2 are SQVTM and ANQGSEA. V was pared by 7 bases and J by 7 bases, with 3 bases of the junction left unmatched. The DNA for the CDR3 is TGCAGCGCCGGGACTAGCGGTAATGAGCAGTTCTTC. This encodes CSAGTSGNEQFF.

This clone was picked up a small number of times. The chain links TRBV2 to TRBJ1-2; D call uncertain. The CDR3 is made up of 14 amino acids. The ends were cut back, 4 bases at V and 0 bases at J, with 9 bases in the middle. Per the germline V gene, CDR1 is SNHLY and CDR2 is FYNNEI. The CDR3 DNA is TGTGCCAGCAGTGGGGGTGAATCTAACTATGGCTACACCTTC. The encoded protein is CASSGGESNYGYTF.

Regarding this clone: Other DNA variants within this sample encode the same CDR3. This rearrangement joins TRBV4-3 to TRBJ2-7; possible D gene TRBD2, 6 bases. Between the trimmed V and J ends, which lost 0 bases and 4 bases, there was a span of 7 bases. This CDR3 has 13 residues. Germline CDR1 LGHNA, CDR2 YSLEER. The CDR3 protein is CASSQDRGYEQYF. The CDR3 DNA sequence: TGCGCCAGCAGCCAAGACCGGGGGTACGAGCAGTACTTC.

The chain links TRBV5-1 to TRBJ2-7; D possibly corresponds to TRBD2 (7 bases). CDR1 is SGHRS, CDR2 YFSETQ, per germline. The CDR3 totals 15 residues. V lost 2 bases, J lost 5 bases, and 17 bases lay in between. CDR3 residues: CASSLPRGGGDEQYF. As DNA, the CDR3 is TGCGCCAGCAGCTTACCTCGTGGGGGGGGCGACGAGCAGTACTTC.

The rearrangement joins TRBV18 to TRBJ1-2; 7 bases match TRBD1. The CDR3 contains 15 residues. CDR1 and CDR2 (germline): KGHSH, LQKENI. With V trimmed by 3 bases and J by 0 bases, 4 bases remained unmatched. DNA of the CDR3: TGTGCCAGCTCACCTTTAGGACAGGCTAACTATGGCTACACCTTC. Encoded protein: CASSPLGQANYGYTF.

V and J are TRBV27 and TRBJ1-5; TRBD1 is a possible D gene (5 bases). CDR1 and CDR2 (germline): MNHEY, SMNVEV (reference sequence). V lost 4 bases and J 7 bases, leaving 11 bases between the germline ends. CDR3 length: 13 amino acids. The CDR3 region has the DNA TGTGCCAGCAGTTGGAGTAGGGACCAGCCCCAGCATTTT. Residues: CASSWSRDQPQHF.

The V gene is TRBV4-1, the J gene TRBJ2-1, with unresolved D. CDR1 is MGHRA and CDR2 is YSYEKL in the germline V gene. This CDR3 has 13 amino acids. Trimming took off 0 bases at V and 12 bases at J, with 12 bases between the two ends. The CDR3 loop is CASSQDGNWGQFF. CDR3 in DNA: TGCGCCAGCAGCCAAGATGGGAACTGGGGGCAGTTCTTC.

This clone was detected a few times. V is TRBV29-1 and J is TRBJ2-7; TRBD1 aligns across 9 bases. CDR1 and CDR2 (germline): SQVTM, ANQGSEA. Trimming at V came to 4 bases and at J to 6 bases, leaving 7 bases not matched to a gene. The CDR3 contains 13 residues. For the CDR3, the DNA is TGCAGCGTTGGGGGGGGACAGGGAGCCGAGCAGTACTTC. Residues: CSVGGGQGAEQYF.

The chain employs TRBV19 and TRBJ1-6, with D perhaps TRBD1 (6 bases). The CDR3 runs to 17 residues. CDR1 is LNHDA, CDR2 SQIVND, per germline (reference sequence). V lost 0 bases and J lost 4, with 13 bases in between. CDR3 nucleotides: TGTGCCAGTAGTATAGACCGACGACAGGCTTATAATTCACCCCTCCACTTT. Its protein is CASSIDRRQAYNSPLHF.

The chain employs TRBV6-1 and TRBJ1-1; D gene unclear. V dropped 5 bases and J dropped 3 bases, with 13 bases sitting between them. The CDR3 length is 14 residues. Germline V gene sequence: CDR1 MNHNS, CDR2 SASEGT. The CDR3: CASSPNLGDTEAFF. CDR3 sequence (DNA): TGTGCCAGCAGTCCCAACTTGGGTGACACTGAAGCTTTCTTT.

The V call is TRBV27, the J call TRBJ1-1; no firm D call. The V gene's germline CDR1 is MNHEY and CDR2 SMNVEV (reference sequence). The V gene lost 2 bases and the J gene lost 1 base, with 5 bases spanning the gap. The CDR3 is made up of 13 amino acids. This CDR3 is CASSLNRNTEAFF. CDR3 sequence (DNA): TGTGCCAGCAGTTTAAACAGGAACACTGAAGCTTTCTTT.

V gene TRBV19 combines with J gene TRBJ1-2, with D hard to call. The CDR3 has 12 amino acids. The germline V gene encodes CDR1 LNHDA and CDR2 SQIVND (reference sequence). Trimming removed 5 bases at V and 8 bases at J, with 12 bases between. CDR3 in DNA: TGTGCCAGTAGTCAATCAGGCGTCGGCTACACCTTC. Protein: CASSQSGVGYTF.

This rearrangement joins TRBV4-1 to TRBJ1-5, with D possibly being TRBD1 (5 bases). Trimming shortened V by 0 bases and J by 4 bases, and 10 bases separated the two germline ends. There are 15 residues in the CDR3. Germline values: CDR1 MGHRA, CDR2 YSYEKL. The CDR3 DNA reads TGCGCCAGCAGCCAAGATTGGACACCTAATCAGCCCCAGCATTTT. Residues: CASSQDWTPNQPQHF.

The chain joins TRBV14 to TRBJ2-6; maybe TRBD2 (6 bases). The CDR3 sequence is 16 residues long. Germline values: CDR1 SGHDN, CDR2 FVKESK. The V end was cut by 4 bases, the J end by 4 bases, with 14 bases between. In nucleotides, the CDR3 is TGTGCCAGCAGCCCTCCAAGGGACTGGGGGGCCAACGTCCTGACTTTC. Translated, it gives CASSPPRDWGANVLTF. Based on the CDR3 plus reference TRBV14 and TRBJ2-6, the full variable domain is EAGVTQFPSHSVIEKGQTVTLRCDPISGHDNLYWYRRVMGKEIKFLLHFVKESKQDESGMPNNRFLAERTGGTYSTLKVQPAELEDSGVYFCASSPPRDWGANVLTFGAGSRLTVL.

The gene calls are TRBV5-1 and TRBJ2-7, with D perhaps assigned TRBD1 or TRBD2 (7 bases each). Trimming pared 4 bases from V and 2 bases from J, leaving 13 bases between. The CDR3 totals 14 residues. CDR1 SGHRS and CDR2 YFSETQ come from the germline V gene. CDR3 protein: CASSPGGGTYEQYF. The CDR3 coding sequence is TGCGCCAGCAGCCCAGGGGGGGGGACCTACGAGCAGTACTTC.

In nucleotides, the CDR3 is TGCAGCGTTGTGCGCAGTGGCTACGAGCAGTACTTC. It translates to CSVVRSGYEQYF. The chain is built from TRBV29-1 and TRBJ2-5; D is ambiguous. The end of the DNA fits TRBJ2-7 better, so the J call may be wrong. This CDR3 region has 12 residues. Germline values: CDR1 SQVTM, CDR2 ANQGSEA.

The chain couples TRBV19 to TRBJ2-3, with D possibly TRBD2 on 6 matching bases. In germline, CDR1 is LNHDA, CDR2 SQIVND (reference sequence). This CDR3 region has 14 residues. V lost 4 bases and J lost 1, with 9 bases in between. CDR3 sequence reads: CASSTGGGTDTQYF. In DNA form, the CDR3 reads TGTGCCAGTAGTACAGGAGGGGGCACAGATACGCAGTATTTT.

This chain connects TRBV5-4 to TRBJ2-2; 10 bases map to TRBD2. Germline lookup yields CDR1 SGHNT and CDR2 YYREEE (reference sequence). The CDR3 is 16 amino acids. The J segment lost 4 bases and the V segment lost 0 bases, leaving 3 bases of the junction unmatched. CDR3 coding DNA: TGTGCCAGCAGCTTGGGGAGCGGGGGGGCCACCGGGGAGCTGTTTTTT. Amino acids: CASSLGSGGATGELFF.

This clone was recorded a few times. V is TRBV19 and J is TRBJ2-1; D might be TRBD1 (5 bases). Per germline, CDR1 LNHDA and CDR2 SQIVND (reference sequence). V dropped 5 bases and J dropped 4 bases, with 12 bases sitting between them. CDR3 length: 14 amino acids. CDR3 loop: CASSLQDQYNEQFF. CDR3 nucleotide sequence: TGTGCCAGTAGTTTACAGGACCAGTACAATGAGCAGTTCTTC.